These 15 T cell receptor beta chains were all obtained from the same sample, sequenced in a study of blood T cell repertoires in COVID-19. Sequenced by immunoSEQ multiplex PCR; TCRdb stores in-frame clones only, minus some. Among about 82,000 clones listed, about four fifths were seen once. The source material was peripheral blood. The source of these receptors is a woman aged 40 to 49 with active or convalescent COVID-19.

DNA for the CDR3: TGCGCCAGCAGCCCAGGACAGGGGTCGTCCGGGGAGCTGTTTTTT. Residues: CASSPGQGSSGELFF. The V and J genes are TRBV5-1 and TRBJ2-2; TRBD1 aligns across 9 bases. V shed 4 bases and J 6 bases; nucleotides not matched to a gene: 7. The CDR3 has 15 residues. Germline lookup yields CDR1 SGHRS and CDR2 YFSETQ.

The V call is TRBV11-1, the J call TRBJ2-1; D perhaps matches TRBD2 (7 bases). The ends were cut back, 2 bases at V and 5 bases at J, with 13 bases in the middle. Germline V gene data show CDR1 as SGHAT and CDR2 as FQDESV (reference sequence). The length of the CDR3 is 15 residues. The CDR3 loop is CASSLIGGPNNEQFF. CDR3 nucleotides: TGTGCCAGCAGCTTAATCGGGGGGCCGAACAATGAGCAGTTCTTC.

The chain couples TRBV4-3 to TRBJ2-3; 9 nucleotides match TRBD2. After removal of 0 bases from V and 2 bases from J, the junction contained 6 bases not matched to a gene. CDR1 and CDR2 from the germline V gene are LGHNA and YSLEER. The CDR3 covers 17 residues. The DNA of the CDR3 is TGCGCCAGCAGCCAAGAGGGGCGCGGGAGGGCCACAGATACGCAGTATTTT. It translates to CASSQEGRGRATDTQYF.

The DNA of the CDR3 is TGTGCCAGCAGCCCTCAGTGGGCGGGAGGGGACGGTGAGTTCTTC. Protein product: CASSPQWAGGDGEFF. This chain links TRBV7-2 with TRBJ2-1, with 9 bases matching TRBD2. V shed 5 bases, J shed 14 bases, and the junction held 16 bases outside the gene matches. CDR3 length equals 15 residues. The V gene's germline CDR1 is SGHTA and CDR2 FQGNSA.

Comment on this clone: An end of the junction does not agree with germline; a read error may underlie this. V usage is TRBV7-7 and J usage is TRBJ2-5, with D maybe TRBD1 (5 bases). The CDR3 sequence is 13 residues long. Germline CDR1 and CDR2: SSHAT and FNYEAQ (reference sequence). The CDR3 protein is CASSLGHWETQYF. For the CDR3, the DNA is TGTGCTAGCAGCTTAGGACATTGGGAGACCCAGTACTTC. Combining the CDR3 with reference TRBV7-7 and TRBJ2-5 gives the whole variable domain GAGVSQSPRYKVTKRGQDVTLRCDPISSHATLYWYQQALGQGPEFLTYFNYEAQPDKSGLPSDRFSAERPEGSISTLTIQRTEQRDSAMYRCASSLGHWETQYFGPGTRLLVL.

This sequence joins TRBV10-3 and TRBJ2-7, with a weak D call TRBD2 (7 bases). Germline CDR1 ENHRY, CDR2 SYGVKD. V shed 9 bases and J shed 2 bases, with 23 bases lying between them. CDR3 length: 16 amino acids. The CDR3 region is CAIRRESGGVPYEQYF. In DNA form, the CDR3 reads TGTGCCATAAGGAGGGAATCGGGGGGCGTCCCCTACGAGCAGTACTTC.

This clone came up once. V is TRBV4-3 and J is TRBJ2-1; D is possibly TRBD2 (6 bases). CDR3 length equals 16 residues. The germline CDR1 and CDR2 sequences are LGHNA and YSLEER. Trimming stripped 1 base from V and 1 base from J, with 11 bases between. The DNA for the CDR3 is TGCGCCAGCAGCCAAGTGGGGGGTCCTTCCTACAATGAGCAGTTCTTC. Amino acid sequence: CASSQVGGPSYNEQFF.

V is TRBV28 and J is TRBJ2-1; 7 bases are a match to TRBD2. The ends lost 2 bases at V and 4 bases at J; junction bases unmatched: 8. CDR3 size: 16 residues. Germline loops: CDR1 MDHEN, CDR2 SYDVKM. The CDR3 nucleotides read TGTGCCAGCAGTTTAAGGCTAGCGGAATCTTACAATGAGCAGTTCTTC. It encodes CASSLRLAESYNEQFF.

The rearrangement links TRBV5-1 to TRBJ2-2; 13 bases map to TRBD2. J gave up 4 bases and V 5 bases, and 5 bases lay outside the gene matches. The CDR3 covers 16 residues. Germline lookup yields CDR1 SGHRS and CDR2 YFSETQ. The CDR3 protein is CASSRLAGGVTGELFF. The CDR3 DNA follows: TGCGCCAGCAGTAGACTAGCGGGAGGTGTCACCGGGGAGCTGTTTTTT.

The chain has TRBV11-2 and TRBJ2-3; 7 bases are a match to TRBD2. Germline V lookup: CDR1 SGHAT, CDR2 FQNNGV. The CDR3 has 16 residues. The V gene end was trimmed by 2 bases and the J gene end by 5 bases; junction bases not matched to a gene: 10. CDR3 bases: TGTGCCAGCAGCTTAATTACGGCGGGAGTAAGAGATACGCAGTATTTT. It encodes CASSLITAGVRDTQYF.

This sequence joins TRBV6-6 and TRBJ2-5; TRBD2 is a possible D gene (6 bases). This CDR3 contains 13 residues. Germline lookup yields CDR1 MNHNY and CDR2 SVGAGI (reference sequence). Trimming cost V 4 bases and J 4 bases, with 10 bases left between them. The CDR3 DNA reads TGTGCCAGCAGTTGGGCCGGGAGAGAGACCCAGTACTTC. Encoded protein: CASSWAGRETQYF.

The chain joins TRBV6-5 to TRBJ1-6; D ambiguous. The germline gives CDR1 MNHEY, CDR2 SVGAGI. The CDR3 loop spans 15 amino acids. Trimming removed 6 bases from V and 0 bases from J, with 9 bases in between. The CDR3 nucleotides read TGTGCCAGCAGCCGGGAAAGCTCCTATAATTCACCCCTCCACTTT. Translation: CASSRESSYNSPLHF.

V gene TRBV5-1 combines with J gene TRBJ2-2; the D gene is possibly TRBD2 (6 bases). Trimming cost V 4 bases and J 5 bases, with 12 bases left between them. The CDR3 has 14 amino acids. Germline assignment: CDR1 SGHRS and CDR2 YFSETQ. Here the CDR3 DNA reads TGCGCCAGCAGCCCGGGGGTTGAAACCGGGGAGCTGTTTTTT. This gives the protein CASSPGVETGELFF.

The chain has TRBV4-1 and TRBJ1-5; D possibly corresponds to TRBD1 (5 bases). CDR1 and CDR2 from the germline V gene are MGHRA and YSYEKL. This CDR3 has 13 amino acids. The germline V and J ends were trimmed by 1 base and 4 bases, with 5 bases remaining between them. CDR3 residues: CASSQGQNQPQHF. CDR3 in DNA: TGCGCCAGCAGCCAAGGACAGAATCAGCCCCAGCATTTT.

V usage is TRBV6-2 or TRBV6-3 and J usage is TRBJ2-5; 12 bases line up with TRBD1. Germline CDR1 MNHEY, CDR2 SVGEGT. The V segment lost 1 base and the J segment 5 bases; nucleotides outside the gene matches: 8. The CDR3 sequence is 17 residues long. The CDR3 loop is CASSYFRDRGPWETQYF. The CDR3, as DNA: TGTGCCAGCAGTTACTTCCGGGACAGGGGGCCTTGGGAGACCCAGTACTTC.